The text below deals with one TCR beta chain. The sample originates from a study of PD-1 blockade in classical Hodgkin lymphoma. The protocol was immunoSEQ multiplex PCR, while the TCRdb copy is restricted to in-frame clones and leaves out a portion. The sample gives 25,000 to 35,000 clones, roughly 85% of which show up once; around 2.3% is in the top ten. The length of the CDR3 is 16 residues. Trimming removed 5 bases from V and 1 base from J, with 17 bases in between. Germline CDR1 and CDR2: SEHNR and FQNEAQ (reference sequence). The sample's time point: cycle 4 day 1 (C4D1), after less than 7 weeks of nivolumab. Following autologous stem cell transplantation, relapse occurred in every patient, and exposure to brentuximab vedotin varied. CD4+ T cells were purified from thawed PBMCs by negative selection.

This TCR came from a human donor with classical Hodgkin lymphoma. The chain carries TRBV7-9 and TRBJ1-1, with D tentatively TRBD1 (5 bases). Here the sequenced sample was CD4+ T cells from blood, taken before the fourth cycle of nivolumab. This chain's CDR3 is CASSPWGAESNTEAFF. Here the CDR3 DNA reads TGTGCCAGCAGCCCTTGGGGCGCGGAATCGAACACTGAAGCTTTCTTT.